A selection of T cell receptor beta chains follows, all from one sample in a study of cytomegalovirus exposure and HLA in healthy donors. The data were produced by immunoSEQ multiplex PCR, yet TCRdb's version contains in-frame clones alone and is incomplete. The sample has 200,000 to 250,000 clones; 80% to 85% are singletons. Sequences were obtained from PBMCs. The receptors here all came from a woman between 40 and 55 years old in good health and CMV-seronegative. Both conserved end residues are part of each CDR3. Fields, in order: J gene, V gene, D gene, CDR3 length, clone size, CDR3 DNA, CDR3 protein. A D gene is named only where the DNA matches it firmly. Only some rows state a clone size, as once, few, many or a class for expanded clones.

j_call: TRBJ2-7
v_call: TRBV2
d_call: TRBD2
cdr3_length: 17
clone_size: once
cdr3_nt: TGTGCCAGCTTCCCGGCAAGGGGTAGCGGGGGGACCTACGAGCAGTACTTC
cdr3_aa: CASFPARGSGGTYEQYF

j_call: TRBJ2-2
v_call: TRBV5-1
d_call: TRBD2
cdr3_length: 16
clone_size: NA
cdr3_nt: TGCGCCAGCAGCTCAACTAGCGGAGCGAACACCGGGGAGCTGTTTTTT
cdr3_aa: CASSSTSGANTGELFF

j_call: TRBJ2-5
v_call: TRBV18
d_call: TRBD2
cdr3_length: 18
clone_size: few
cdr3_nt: TGTGCCAGCTCACCACTTGAATTGGAACTAGCGGGAGAAGGGGCCCAGTACTTC
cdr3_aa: CASSPLELELAGEGAQYF

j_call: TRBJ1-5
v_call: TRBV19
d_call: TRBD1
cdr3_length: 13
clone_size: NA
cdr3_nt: TGTGCCAGTAGTGGGGACAGGGCACAGCCCCAGCATTTT
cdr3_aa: CASSGDRAQPQHF

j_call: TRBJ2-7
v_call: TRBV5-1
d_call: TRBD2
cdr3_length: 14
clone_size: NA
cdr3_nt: TGCGCCAGCAGCTCGGGACTAGCGCTTTACGAGCAGTACTTC
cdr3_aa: CASSSGLALYEQYF

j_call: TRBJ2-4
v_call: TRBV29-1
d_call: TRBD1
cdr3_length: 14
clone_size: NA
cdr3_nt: TGCAGCGTTGGGGGACAGTTCGTGGAAAACATTCAGTACTTC
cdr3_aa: CSVGGQFVENIQYF

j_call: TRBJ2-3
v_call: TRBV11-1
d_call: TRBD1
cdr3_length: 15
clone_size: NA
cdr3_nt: TGTGCCAGCAGCTTTGACAGGGGCTTCACAGATACGCAGTATTTT
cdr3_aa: CASSFDRGFTDTQYF

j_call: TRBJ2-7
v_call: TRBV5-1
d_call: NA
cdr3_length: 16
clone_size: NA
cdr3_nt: TGCGCCAGCAGCCCCTTGCCGGGACAAGGCCTCGGGGAGCAGTACTTC
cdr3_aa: CASSPLPGQGLGEQYF

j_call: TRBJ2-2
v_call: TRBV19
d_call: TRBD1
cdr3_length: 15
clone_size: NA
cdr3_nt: TGTGCCAGTACCTTGACAGGGGGGAACACCGGGGAGCTGTTTTTT
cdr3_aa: CASTLTGGNTGELFF

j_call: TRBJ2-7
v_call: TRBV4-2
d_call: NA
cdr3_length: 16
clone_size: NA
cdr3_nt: TGTGCCAGCAGCCGTAGCTTGGGGGGATCACCCTACGAGCAGTACTTC
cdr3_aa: CASSRSLGGSPYEQYF

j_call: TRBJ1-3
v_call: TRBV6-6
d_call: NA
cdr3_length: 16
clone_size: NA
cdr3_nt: TGTGCCGGCAGTTACACCCATAGACAGGCTGGAAACACCATATATTTT
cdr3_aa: CAGSYTHRQAGNTIYF

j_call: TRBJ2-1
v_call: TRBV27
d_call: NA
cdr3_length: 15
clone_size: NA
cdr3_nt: TGTGCCAGCAGTTTCCCAGGAGGCTCCTACAATGAGCAGTTCTTC
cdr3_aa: CASSFPGGSYNEQFF

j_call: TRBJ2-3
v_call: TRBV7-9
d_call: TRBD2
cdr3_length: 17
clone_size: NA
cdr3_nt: TGTGCCAGCAGCTTAGCTTACGCTAGCGGGGGCACAGATACGCAGTATTTT
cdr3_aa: CASSLAYASGGTDTQYF

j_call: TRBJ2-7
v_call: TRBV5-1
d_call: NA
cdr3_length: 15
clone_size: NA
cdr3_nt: TGCGCCAGCACCCACCGGGCAGGGTTACCCTACGAGCAGTACTTC
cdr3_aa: CASTHRAGLPYEQYF

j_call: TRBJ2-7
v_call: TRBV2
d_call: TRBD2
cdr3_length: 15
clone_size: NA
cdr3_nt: TGTGCCAGCAGTGAGTCGCTAGCGGAAACCTACGAGCAGTACTTC
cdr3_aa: CASSESLAETYEQYF

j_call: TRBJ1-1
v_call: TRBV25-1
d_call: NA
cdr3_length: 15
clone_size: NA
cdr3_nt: TGTGCCAGCAGTGAATTAGGGGGATCGAACACTGAAGCTTTCTTT
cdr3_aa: CASSELGGSNTEAFF

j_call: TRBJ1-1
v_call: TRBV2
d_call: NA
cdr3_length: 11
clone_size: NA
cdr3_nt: TGTGCCAGCTGGAGGGACACTGAAGCTTTCTTT
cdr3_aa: CASWRDTEAFF

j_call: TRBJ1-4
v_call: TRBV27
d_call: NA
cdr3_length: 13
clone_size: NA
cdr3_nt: TGTGCCAGCAGTTTCTCAACTAATGAAAAACTGTTTTTT
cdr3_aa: CASSFSTNEKLFF

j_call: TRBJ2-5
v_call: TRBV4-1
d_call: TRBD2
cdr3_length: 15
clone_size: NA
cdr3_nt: TGCGCCAGCAGCCAAGAGGGGAGGGAGGCAGAGACCCAGTACTTC
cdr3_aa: CASSQEGREAETQYF

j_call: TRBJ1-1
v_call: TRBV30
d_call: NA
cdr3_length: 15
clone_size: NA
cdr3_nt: TGTGCCTGGAGTGAGCCTCCGACTCAGAACACTGAAGCTTTCTTT
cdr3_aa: CAWSEPPTQNTEAFF

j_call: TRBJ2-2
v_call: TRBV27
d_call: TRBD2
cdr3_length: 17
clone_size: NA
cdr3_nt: TGTGCCAGCAGTCCGTCCGGGACTAGCCCCAACACCGGGGAGCTGTTTTTT
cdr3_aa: CASSPSGTSPNTGELFF

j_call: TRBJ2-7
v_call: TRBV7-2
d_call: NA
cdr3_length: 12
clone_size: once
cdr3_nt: TGTGCCAGCAGCTTAGTCCAGTACGAGCAGTACTTC
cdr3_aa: CASSLVQYEQYF

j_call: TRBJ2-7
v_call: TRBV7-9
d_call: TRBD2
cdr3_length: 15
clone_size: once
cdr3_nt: TGTGCCAGCAGCTTAGAATGGGAGGGAGCATCCGAGCAGTACTTC
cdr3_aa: CASSLEWEGASEQYF

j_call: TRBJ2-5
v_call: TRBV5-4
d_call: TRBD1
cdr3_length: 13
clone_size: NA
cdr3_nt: TGTGCCAGCAGCCAGACAGGGGTCGAGACCCAGTACTTC
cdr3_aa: CASSQTGVETQYF

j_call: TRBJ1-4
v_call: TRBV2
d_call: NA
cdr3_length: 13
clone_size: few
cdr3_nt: TGTGCCAGCAGTAACCGGGACACTGAAAAACTGTTTTTT
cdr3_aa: CASSNRDTEKLFF

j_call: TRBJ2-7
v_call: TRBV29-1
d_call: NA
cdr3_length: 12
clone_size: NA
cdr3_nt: TGCAGCGTTCGGGGGATTTTGAGCGAGCAGTACTTC
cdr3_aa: CSVRGILSEQYF

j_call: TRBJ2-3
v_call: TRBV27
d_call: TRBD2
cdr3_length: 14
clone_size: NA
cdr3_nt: TGTGCCAGCAGTCGACTAGCGGGCACAGATACGCAGTATTTT
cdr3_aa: CASSRLAGTDTQYF

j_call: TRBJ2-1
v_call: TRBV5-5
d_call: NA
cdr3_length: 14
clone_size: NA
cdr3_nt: TGTGCCAGCAGCTTGGGACAGGCGTACAATGAGCAGTTCTTC
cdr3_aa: CASSLGQAYNEQFF

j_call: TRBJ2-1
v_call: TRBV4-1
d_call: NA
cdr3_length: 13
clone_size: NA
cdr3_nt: TGCGCCAGCAGCCAGCTAGCAACCAATGAGCAGTTCTTC
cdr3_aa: CASSQLATNEQFF

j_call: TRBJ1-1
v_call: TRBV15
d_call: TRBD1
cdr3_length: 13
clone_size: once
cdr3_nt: TGTGCCACCTCCGACAGGGGACGGGGCGGAGCTTTCTTT
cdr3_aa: CATSDRGRGGAFF

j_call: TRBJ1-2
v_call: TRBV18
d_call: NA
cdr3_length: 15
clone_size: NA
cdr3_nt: TGTGCCAGCTCACCACGCGGGGGGTATGGCTATGGCTACACCTTC
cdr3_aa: CASSPRGGYGYGYTF

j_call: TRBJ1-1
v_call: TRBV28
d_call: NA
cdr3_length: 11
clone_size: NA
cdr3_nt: TGTGCCAGCGCACAATACACTGAAGCTTTCTTT
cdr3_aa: CASAQYTEAFF

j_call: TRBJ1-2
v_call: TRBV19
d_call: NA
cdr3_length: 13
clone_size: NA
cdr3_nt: TGTGCCAGCCGGGTGGGGGCAAACTATGGCTACACCTTC
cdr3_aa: CASRVGANYGYTF

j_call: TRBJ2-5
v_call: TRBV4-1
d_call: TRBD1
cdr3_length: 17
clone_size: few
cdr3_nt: TGCGCCAGCAGCCAGGGACAGGGGGCAATGGAGACGGAGACCCAGTACTTC
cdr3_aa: CASSQGQGAMETETQYF

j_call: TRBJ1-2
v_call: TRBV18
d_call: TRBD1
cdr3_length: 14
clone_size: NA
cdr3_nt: TGTGCCAGCTCACCAGGGACAGGGCCGTATGGCTACACCTTC
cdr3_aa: CASSPGTGPYGYTF

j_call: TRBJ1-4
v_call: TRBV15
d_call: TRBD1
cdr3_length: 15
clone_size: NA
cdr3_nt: TGTGCCACCAGCAGAGCGGGACAGGACGGGGAAAAACTGTTTTTT
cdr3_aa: CATSRAGQDGEKLFF

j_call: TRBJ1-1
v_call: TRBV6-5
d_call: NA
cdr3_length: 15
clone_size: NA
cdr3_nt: TGTGCCAGCAGTTACTCGGCAGGGATGAACACTGAAGCTTTCTTT
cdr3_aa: CASSYSAGMNTEAFF

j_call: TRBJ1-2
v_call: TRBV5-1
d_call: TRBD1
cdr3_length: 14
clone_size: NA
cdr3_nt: TGCGCCAGCAGCCCCCGGGACAGTAACTATGGCTACACCTTC
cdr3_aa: CASSPRDSNYGYTF

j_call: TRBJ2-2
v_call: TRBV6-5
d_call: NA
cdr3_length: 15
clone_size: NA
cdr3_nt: TGTGCCAGCAGTTACGGCGGGACGAACACCGGGGAGCTGTTTTTT
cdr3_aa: CASSYGGTNTGELFF

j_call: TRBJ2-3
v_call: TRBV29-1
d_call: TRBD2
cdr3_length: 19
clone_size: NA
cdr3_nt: TGCAGCGTTGGAAGGACTCTGTCGGGGGGATCCCTCTACACAGATACGCAGTATTTT
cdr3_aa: CSVGRTLSGGSLYTDTQYF

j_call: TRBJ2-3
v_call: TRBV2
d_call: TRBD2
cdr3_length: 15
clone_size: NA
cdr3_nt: TGTGCCAGCAAGAGTGACGGACTAGCCACAGATACGCAGTATTTT
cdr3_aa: CASKSDGLATDTQYF

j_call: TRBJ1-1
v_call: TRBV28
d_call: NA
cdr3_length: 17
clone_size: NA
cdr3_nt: TGTGCCAGCAGTTTACGTTTTCGGTCTACAGCCCACACTGAAGCTTTCTTT
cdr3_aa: CASSLRFRSTAHTEAFF

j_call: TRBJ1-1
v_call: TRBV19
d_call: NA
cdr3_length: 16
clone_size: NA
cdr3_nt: TGTGCCAGTAGTACAAAACAGGGTAGGGTAAAAACTGAAGCTTTCTTT
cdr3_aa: CASSTKQGRVKTEAFF

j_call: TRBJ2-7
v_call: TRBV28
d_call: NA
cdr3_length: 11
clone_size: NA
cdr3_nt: TGTGCCAGCAGGATAGAAAACGAGCAGTACTTC
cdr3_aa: CASRIENEQYF

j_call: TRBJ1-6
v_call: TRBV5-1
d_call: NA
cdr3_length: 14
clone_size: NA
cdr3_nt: TGCGCCAGCAGCTTGGCCCGAAGCAGGTCACCCCTCCACTTT
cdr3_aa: CASSLARSRSPLHF

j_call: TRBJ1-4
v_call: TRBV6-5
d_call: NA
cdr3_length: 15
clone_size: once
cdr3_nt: TGTGCCAGCAGTTACTCGTCAGGAGGGAAGGAAAAACTGTTTTTT
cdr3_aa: CASSYSSGGKEKLFF

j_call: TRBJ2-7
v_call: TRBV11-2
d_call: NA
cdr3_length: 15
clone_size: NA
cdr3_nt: TGTGCCAGCAGCCAGATAGGCAGGGGCCGCTACGAGCAGTACTTC
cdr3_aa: CASSQIGRGRYEQYF

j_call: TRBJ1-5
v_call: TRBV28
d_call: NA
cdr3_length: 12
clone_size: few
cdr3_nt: TGTGCCAGCACGACAGGCATTCAGCCCCAGCATTTT
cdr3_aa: CASTTGIQPQHF

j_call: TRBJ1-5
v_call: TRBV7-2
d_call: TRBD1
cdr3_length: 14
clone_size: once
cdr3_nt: TGTGCCAGCAGCCTTACAGGGGTGAGTCAGCCCCAGCATTTT
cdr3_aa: CASSLTGVSQPQHF

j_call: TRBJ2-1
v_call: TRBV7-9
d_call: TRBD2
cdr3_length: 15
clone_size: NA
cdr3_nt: TGTGCCAGCAGCTCCGGGACTAGGAATCACAATGAGCAGTTCTTC
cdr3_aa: CASSSGTRNHNEQFF

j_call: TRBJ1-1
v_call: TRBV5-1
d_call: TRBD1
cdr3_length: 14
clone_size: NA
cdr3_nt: TGCGCCAGCAGCCGACAGGGGTCGAACACTGAAGCTTTCTTT
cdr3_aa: CASSRQGSNTEAFF

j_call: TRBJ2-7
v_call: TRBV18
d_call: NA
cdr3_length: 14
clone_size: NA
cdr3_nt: TGTGCCAGCCGCCAGGACAGTACCTCCTACGAGCAGTACTTC
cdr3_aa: CASRQDSTSYEQYF

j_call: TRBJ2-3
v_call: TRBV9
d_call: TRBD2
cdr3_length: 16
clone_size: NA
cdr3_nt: TGTGCCAGCAGCGTAGGCAACGGGAGGGGCACAGATACGCAGTATTTT
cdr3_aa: CASSVGNGRGTDTQYF

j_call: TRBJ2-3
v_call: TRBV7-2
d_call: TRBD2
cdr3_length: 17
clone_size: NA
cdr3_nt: TGTGCCAGCAGCTTTCGACTAGCGGGAGGGCCATCAGATACGCAGTATTTT
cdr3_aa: CASSFRLAGGPSDTQYF

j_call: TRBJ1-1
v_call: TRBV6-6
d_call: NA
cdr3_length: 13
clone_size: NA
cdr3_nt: TGTGCCAGTCGCAGGGGCCGGAACACTGAAGCTTTCTTT
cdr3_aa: CASRRGRNTEAFF

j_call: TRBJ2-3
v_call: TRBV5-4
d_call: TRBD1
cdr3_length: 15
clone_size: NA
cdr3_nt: TGTGCCAGCAGCCAGGGGGCCTCGAGCACAGATACGCAGTATTTT
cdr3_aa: CASSQGASSTDTQYF

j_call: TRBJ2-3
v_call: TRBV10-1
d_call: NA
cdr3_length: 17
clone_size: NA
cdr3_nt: TGCGCCAGCACTGTACCGAGGACAGAGATGATCACAGATACGCAGTATTTT
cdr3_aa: CASTVPRTEMITDTQYF